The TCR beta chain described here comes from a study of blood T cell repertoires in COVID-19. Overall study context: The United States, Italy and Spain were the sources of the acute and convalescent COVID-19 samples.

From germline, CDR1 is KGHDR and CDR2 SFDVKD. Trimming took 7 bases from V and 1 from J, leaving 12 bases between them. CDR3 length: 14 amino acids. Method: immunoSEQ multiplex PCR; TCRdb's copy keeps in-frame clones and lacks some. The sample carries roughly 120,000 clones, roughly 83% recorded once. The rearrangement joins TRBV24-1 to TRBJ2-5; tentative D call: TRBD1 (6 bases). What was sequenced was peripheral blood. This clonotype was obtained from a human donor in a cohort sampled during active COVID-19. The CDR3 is CATSSDSSQETQYF. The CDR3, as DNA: TGTGCCACCAGCTCGGACAGCTCCCAAGAGACCCAGTACTTC.